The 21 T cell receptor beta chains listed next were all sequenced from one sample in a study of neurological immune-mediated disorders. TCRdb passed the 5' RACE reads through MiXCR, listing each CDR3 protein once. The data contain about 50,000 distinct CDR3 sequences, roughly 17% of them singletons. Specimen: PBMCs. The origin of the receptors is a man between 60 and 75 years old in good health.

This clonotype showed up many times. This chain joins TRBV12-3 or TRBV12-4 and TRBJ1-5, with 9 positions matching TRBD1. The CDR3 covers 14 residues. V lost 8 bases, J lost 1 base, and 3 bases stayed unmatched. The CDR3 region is CASSGQGSNQPQHF. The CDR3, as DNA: TGTGCCAGCTCGGGACAGGGAAGCAATCAGCCCCAGCATTTT.

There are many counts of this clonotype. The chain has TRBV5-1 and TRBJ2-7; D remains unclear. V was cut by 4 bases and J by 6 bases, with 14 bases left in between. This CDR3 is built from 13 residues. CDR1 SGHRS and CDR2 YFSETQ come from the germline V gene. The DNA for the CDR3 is TGCGCCAGCAGCCCAACCCCTTCTTCCGAGCAGTACTTC. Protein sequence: CASSPTPSSEQYF.

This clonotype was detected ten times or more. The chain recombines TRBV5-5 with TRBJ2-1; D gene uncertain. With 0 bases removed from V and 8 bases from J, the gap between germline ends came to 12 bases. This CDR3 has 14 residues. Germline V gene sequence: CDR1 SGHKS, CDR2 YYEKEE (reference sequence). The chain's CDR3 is CASSLARSSDEQFF. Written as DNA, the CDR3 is TGTGCCAGCAGCTTGGCCAGATCCAGTGATGAGCAGTTCTTC.

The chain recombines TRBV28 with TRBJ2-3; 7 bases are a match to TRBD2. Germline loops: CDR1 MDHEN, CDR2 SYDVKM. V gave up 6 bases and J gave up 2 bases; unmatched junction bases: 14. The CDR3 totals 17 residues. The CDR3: CASRTATGTTYTDTQYF. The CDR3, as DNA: TGTGCCAGCAGAACCGCAACCGGGACTACATACACAGATACGCAGTATTTT.

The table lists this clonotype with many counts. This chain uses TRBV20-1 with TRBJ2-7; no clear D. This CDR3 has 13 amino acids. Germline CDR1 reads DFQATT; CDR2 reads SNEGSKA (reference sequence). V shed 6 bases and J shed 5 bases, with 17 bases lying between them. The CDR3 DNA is TGCAGTGCAAGGAGCCCCCTAGGGAACGAGCAGTACTTC. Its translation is CSARSPLGNEQYF.

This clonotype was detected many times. The CDR3 loop reads CASSSGLAGNEQYF. The CDR3 region has the DNA TGTGCCAGCAGTTCTGGACTAGCGGGTAACGAGCAGTACTTC. This sequence joins TRBV6-5 and TRBJ2-7, with 11 nucleotides matching TRBD2. V lost 4 bases and J lost 5; bases outside the gene matches: 4. Germline CDR1 is MNHEY and CDR2 is SVGAGI. The CDR3 has 14 amino acids.

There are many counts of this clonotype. The chain's CDR3 is CASSLLLAGGSNEQFF. Here the CDR3 DNA reads TGCGCCAGCAGCCTCCTACTAGCGGGAGGCAGTAATGAGCAGTTCTTC. This rearrangement joins TRBV5-1 to TRBJ2-1, with 12 bases identical to TRBD2. Germline lookup yields CDR1 SGHRS and CDR2 YFSETQ. V lost 4 bases, J lost 7 bases, and 9 bases stayed unmatched. This CDR3 contains 16 residues.

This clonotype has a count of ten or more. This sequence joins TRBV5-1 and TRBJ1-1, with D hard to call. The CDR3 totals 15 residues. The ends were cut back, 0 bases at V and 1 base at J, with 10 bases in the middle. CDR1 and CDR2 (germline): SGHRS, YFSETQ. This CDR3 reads CASSLVAGQNTEAFF. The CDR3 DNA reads TGCGCCAGCAGCTTGGTAGCGGGCCAGAACACTGAAGCTTTCTTT. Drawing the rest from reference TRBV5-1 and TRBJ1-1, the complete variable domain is KAGVTQTPRYLIKTRGQQVTLSCSPISGHRSVSWYQQTPGQGLQFLFEYFSETQRNKGNFPGRFSGRQFSNSRSEMNVSTLELGDSALYLCASSLVAGQNTEAFFGQGTRLTVV.

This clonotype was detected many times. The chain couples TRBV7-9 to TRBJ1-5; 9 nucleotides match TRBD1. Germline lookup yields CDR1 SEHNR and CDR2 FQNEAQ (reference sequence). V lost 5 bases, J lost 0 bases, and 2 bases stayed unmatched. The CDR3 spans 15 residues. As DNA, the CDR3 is TGTGCCAGCAGCCTGGACAGGGGTAGCAATCAGCCCCAGCATTTT. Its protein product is CASSLDRGSNQPQHF.

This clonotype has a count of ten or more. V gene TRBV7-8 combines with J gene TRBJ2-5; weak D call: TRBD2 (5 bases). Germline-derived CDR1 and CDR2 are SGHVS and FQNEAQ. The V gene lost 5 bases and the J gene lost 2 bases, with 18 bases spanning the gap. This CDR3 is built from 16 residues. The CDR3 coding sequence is TGTGCCAGCAGCCCTTTTCTCGAGAGAGGGCAAGAGACCCAGTACTTC. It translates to CASSPFLERGQETQYF. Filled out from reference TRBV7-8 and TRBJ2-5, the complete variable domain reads GAGVSQSPRYKVAKRGQDVALRCDPISGHVSLFWYQQALGQGPEFLTYFQNEAQLDKSGLPSDRFFAERPEGSVSTLKIQRTQQEDSAVYLCASSPFLERGQETQYFGPGTRLLVL.

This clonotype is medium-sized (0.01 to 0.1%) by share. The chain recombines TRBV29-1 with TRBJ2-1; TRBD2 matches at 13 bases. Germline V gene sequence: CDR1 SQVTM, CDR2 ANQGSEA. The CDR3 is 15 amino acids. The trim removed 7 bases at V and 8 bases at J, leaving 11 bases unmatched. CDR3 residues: CSAGLAGVGSDEQFF. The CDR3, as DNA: TGCAGCGCCGGACTAGCGGGAGTGGGGTCCGATGAGCAGTTCTTC.

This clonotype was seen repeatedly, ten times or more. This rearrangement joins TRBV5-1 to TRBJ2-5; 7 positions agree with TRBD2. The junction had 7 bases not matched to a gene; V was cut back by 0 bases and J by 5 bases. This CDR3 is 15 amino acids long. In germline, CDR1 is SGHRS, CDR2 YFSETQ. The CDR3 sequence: CASSLAGGRSETQYF. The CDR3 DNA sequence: TGCGCCAGCAGCTTGGCGGGCGGGAGATCGGAGACCCAGTACTTC.

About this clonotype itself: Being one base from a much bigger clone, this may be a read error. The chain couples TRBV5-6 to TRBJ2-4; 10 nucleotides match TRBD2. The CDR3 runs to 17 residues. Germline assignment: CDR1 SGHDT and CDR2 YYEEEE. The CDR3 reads CAISRRGPSGRPNIQYF. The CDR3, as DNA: TGTGCCATCAGCCGTAGGGGACCTAGCGGGAGACCAAACATTCAGTACTTC.

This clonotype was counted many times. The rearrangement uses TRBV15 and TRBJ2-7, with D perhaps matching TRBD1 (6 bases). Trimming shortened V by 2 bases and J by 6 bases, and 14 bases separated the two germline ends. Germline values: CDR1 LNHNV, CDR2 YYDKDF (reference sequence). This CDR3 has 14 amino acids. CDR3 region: CATSRPEGGAEQYF. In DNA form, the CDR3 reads TGTGCCACCAGCAGACCCGAAGGGGGTGCCGAGCAGTACTTC.

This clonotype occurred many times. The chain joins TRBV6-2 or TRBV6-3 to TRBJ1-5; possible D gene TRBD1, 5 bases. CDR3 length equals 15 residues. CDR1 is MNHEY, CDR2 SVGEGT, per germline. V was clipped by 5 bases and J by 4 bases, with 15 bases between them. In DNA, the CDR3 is TGTGCCAGCAGTCGCCTGGGGACTGAAAATCAGCCCCAGCATTTT. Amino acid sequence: CASSRLGTENQPQHF.

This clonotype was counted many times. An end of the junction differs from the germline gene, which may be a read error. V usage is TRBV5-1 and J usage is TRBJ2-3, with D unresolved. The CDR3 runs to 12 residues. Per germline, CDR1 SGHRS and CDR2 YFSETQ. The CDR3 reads CASRLATDTQYF. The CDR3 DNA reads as TGCGCCAGCAGATTGGCGACAGATACGCAGTATTTT. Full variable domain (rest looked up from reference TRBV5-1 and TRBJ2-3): KAGVTQTPRYLIKTRGQQVTLSCSPISGHRSVSWYQQTPGQGLQFLFEYFSETQRNKGNFPGRFSGRQFSNSRSEMNVSTLELGDSALYLCASRLATDTQYFGPGTRLTVL.

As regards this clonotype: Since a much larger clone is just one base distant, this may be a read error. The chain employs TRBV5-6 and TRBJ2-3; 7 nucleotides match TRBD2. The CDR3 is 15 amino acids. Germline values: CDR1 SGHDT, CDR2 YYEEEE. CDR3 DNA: TGTGCCAGCAGCTTGGGGGCGGGAGCGGCAGATATGCAGTATTTT. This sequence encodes CASSLGAGAADMQYF. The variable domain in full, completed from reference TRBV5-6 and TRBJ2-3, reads DAGVTQSPTHLIKTRGQQVTLRCSPKSGHDTVSWYQQALGQGPQFIFQYYEEEERQRGNFPDRFSGHQFPNYSSELNVNALLLGDSALYLCASSLGAGAADMQYFGPGTRLTVL.

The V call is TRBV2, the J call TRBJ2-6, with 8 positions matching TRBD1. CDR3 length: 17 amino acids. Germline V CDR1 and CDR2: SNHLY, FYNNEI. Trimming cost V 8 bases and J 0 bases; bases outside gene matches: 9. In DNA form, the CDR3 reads TGTGCCAGCCAATCCGGACAGGGACTCTCTGGGGCCAACGTCCTGACTTTC. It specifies CASQSGQGLSGANVLTF.

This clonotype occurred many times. In DNA form, the CDR3 reads TGCAGTGCTAGAGGACAGGTGGCAGATACGCAGTATTTT. Protein: CSARGQVADTQYF. The rearrangement uses TRBV20-1 and TRBJ2-3; D perhaps matches TRBD1 (6 bases). The CDR3 covers 13 residues. Trimming shortened V by 1 base and J by 4 bases, and 9 bases separated the two germline ends. Germline CDR1 reads DFQATT; CDR2 reads SNEGSKA (reference sequence).

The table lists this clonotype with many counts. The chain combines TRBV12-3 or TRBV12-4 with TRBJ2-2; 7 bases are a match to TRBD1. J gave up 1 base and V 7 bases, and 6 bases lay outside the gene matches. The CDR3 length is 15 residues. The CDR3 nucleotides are TGTGCCAGCACCTCCCGGGACAGGAACACCGGGGAGCTGTTTTTT. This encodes CASTSRDRNTGELFF.

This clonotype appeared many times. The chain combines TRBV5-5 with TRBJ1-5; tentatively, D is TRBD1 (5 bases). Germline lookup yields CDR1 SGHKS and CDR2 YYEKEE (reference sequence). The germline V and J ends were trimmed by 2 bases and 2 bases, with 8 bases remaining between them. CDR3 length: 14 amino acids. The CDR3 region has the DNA TGTGCCAGCAGCTTTGGGGCGGGCAATCAGCCCCAGCATTTT. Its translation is CASSFGAGNQPQHF.